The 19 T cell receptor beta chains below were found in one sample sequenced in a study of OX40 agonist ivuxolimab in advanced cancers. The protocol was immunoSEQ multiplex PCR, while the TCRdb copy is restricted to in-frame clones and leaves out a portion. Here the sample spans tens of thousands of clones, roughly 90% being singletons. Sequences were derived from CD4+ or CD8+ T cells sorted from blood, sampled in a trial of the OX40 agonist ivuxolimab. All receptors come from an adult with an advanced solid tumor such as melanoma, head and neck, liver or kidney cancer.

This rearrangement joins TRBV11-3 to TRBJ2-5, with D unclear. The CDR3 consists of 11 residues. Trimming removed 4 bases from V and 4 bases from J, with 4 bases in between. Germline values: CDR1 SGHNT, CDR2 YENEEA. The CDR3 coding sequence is TGTGCCAGCAGCTCGGGAGAGACCCAGTACTTC. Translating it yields CASSSGETQYF.

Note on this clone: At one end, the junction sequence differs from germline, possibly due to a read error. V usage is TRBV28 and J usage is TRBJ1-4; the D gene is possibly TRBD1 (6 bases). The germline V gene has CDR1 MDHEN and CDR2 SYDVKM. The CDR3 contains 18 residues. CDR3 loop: CASSLSYPETGLNEKLFF. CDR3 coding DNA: TGTGCCAGCAGTTTATCATATCCTGAGACAGGCCTTAATGAAAAGCTGTTTTTT.

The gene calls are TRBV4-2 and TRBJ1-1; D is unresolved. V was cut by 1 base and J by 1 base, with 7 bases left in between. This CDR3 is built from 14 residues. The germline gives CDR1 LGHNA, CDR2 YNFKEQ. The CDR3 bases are TGTGCCAGCAGCCAAGTGGGTCGGAACACTGAAGCTTTCTTT. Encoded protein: CASSQVGRNTEAFF.

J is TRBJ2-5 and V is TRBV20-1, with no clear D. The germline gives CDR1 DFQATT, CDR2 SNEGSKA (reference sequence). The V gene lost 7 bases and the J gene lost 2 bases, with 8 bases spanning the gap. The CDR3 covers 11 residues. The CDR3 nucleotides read TGCAGTGAGGACGGACAAGAGACCCAGTACTTC. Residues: CSEDGQETQYF.

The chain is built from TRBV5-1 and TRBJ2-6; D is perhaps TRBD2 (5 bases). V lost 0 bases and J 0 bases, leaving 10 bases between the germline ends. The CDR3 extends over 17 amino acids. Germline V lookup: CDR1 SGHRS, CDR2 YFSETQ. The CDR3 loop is CASSLAATSSGANVLTF. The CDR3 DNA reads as TGCGCCAGCAGCTTGGCCGCTACTAGCTCTGGGGCCAACGTCCTGACTTTC.

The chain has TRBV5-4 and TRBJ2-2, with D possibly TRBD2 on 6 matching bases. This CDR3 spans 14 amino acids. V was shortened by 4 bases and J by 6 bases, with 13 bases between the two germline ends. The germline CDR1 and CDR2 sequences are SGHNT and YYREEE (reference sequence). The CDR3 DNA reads TGTGCCAGCAGCCGCCTGACTAGTTCCGGGGAGCTGTTTTTT. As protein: CASSRLTSSGELFF.

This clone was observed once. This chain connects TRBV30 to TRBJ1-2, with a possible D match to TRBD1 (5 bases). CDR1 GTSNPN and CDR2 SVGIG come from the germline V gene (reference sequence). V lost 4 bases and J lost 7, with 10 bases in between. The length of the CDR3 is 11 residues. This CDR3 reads CAWTTGVGYTF. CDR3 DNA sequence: TGTGCCTGGACCACGGGGGTTGGCTACACCTTC. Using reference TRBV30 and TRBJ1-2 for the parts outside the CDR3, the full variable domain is SQTIHQWPATLVQPVGSPLSLECTVEGTSNPNLYWYRQAAGRGLQLLFYSVGIGQISSEVPQNLSASRPQDRQFILSSKKLLLSDSGFYLCAWTTGVGYTFGSGTRLTVV.

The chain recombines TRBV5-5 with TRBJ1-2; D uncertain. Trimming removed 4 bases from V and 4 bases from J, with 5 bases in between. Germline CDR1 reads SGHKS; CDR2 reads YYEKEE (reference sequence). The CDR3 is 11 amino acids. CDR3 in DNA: TGTGCCAGCAGCGACTCCTATGGCTACACCTTC. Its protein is CASSDSYGYTF. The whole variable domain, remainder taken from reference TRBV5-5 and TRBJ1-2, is DAGVTQSPTHLIKTRGQQVTLRCSPISGHKSVSWYQQVLGQGPQFIFQYYEKEERGRGNFPDRFSARQFPNYSSELNVNALLLGDSALYLCASSDSYGYTFGSGTRLTVV.

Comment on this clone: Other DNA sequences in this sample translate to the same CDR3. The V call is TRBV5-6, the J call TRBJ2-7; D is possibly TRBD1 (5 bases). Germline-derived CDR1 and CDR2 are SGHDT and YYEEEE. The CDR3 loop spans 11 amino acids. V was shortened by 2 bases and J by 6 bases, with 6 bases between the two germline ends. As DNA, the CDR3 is TGTGCCAGCAGCTTAACAGGCGAGCAGTACTTC. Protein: CASSLTGEQYF.

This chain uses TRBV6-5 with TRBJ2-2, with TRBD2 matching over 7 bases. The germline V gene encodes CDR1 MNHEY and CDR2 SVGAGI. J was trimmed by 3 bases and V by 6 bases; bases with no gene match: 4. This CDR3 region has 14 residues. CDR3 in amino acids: CASRGGRDTGELFF. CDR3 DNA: TGTGCCAGCAGGGGAGGGCGCGACACCGGGGAGCTGTTTTTT.

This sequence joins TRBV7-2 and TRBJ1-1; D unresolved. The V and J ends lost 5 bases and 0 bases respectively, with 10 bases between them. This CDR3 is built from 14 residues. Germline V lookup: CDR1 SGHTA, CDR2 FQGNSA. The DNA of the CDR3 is TGTGCCAGCAGCACCGACTCAATGAACACTGAAGCTTTCTTT. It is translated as CASSTDSMNTEAFF.

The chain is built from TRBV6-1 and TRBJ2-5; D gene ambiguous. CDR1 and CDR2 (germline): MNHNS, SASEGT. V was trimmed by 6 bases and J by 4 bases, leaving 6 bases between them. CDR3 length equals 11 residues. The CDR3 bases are TGTGCCAGCAGCTCCTTAGAGACCCAGTACTTC. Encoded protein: CASSSLETQYF.

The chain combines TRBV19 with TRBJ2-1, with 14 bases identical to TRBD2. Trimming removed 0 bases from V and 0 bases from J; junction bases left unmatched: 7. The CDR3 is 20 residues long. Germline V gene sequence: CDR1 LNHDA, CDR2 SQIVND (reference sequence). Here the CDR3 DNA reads TGTGCCAGTAGTATAGATCGTAGGACTAGCGGGGGGAGCTCCTACAATGAGCAGTTCTTC. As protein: CASSIDRRTSGGSSYNEQFF.

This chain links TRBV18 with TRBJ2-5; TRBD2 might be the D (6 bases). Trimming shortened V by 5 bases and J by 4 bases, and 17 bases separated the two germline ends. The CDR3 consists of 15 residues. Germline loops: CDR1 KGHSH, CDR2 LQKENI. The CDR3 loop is CASSVQSSVGETQYF. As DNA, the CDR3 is TGTGCCAGCTCAGTCCAATCTAGCGTAGGAGAGACCCAGTACTTC. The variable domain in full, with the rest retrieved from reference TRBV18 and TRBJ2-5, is NAGVMQNPRHLVRRRGQEARLRCSPMKGHSHVYWYRQLPEEGLKFMVYLQKENIIDESGMPKERFSAEFPKEGPSILRIQQVVRGDSAAYFCASSVQSSVGETQYFGPGTRLLVL.

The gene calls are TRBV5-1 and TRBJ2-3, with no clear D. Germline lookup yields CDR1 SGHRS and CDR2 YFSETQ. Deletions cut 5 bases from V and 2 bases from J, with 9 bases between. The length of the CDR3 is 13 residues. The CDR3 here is CASSLPSTDTQYF. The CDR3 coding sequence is TGCGCCAGCAGTCTGCCCTCCACAGATACGCAGTATTTT.

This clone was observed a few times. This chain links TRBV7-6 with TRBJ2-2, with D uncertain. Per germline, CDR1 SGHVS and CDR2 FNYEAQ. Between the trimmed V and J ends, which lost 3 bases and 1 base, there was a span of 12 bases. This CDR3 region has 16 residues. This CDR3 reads CASSFRQSENTGELFF. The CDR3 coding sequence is TGTGCCAGCAGCTTCAGGCAGTCGGAGAACACCGGGGAGCTGTTTTTT.

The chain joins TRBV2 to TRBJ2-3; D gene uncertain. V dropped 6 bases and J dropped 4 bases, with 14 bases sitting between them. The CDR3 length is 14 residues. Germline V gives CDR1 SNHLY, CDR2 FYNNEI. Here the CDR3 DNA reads TGTGCCAGCAGCTCCCCTCCCCCCCCAGATACGCAGTATTTT. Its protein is CASSSPPPPDTQYF.

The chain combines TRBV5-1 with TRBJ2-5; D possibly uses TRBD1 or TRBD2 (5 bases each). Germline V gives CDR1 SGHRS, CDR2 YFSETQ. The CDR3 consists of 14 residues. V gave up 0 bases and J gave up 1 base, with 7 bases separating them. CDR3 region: CASSLGGFQETQYF. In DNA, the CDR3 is TGCGCCAGCAGCTTGGGGGGGTTCCAAGAGACCCAGTACTTC.

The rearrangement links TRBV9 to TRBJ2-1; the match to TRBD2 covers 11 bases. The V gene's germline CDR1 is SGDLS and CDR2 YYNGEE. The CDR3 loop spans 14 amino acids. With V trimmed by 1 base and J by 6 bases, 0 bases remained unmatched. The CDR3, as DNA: TGTGCCAGCAGCGTAACTAGCGGGGGCAATGAGCAGTTCTTC. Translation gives CASSVTSGGNEQFF. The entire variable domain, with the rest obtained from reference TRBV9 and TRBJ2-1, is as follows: DSGVTQTPKHLITATGQRVTLRCSPRSGDLSVYWYQQSLDQGLQFLIQYYNGEERAKGNILERFSAQQFPDLHSELNLSSLELGDSALYFCASSVTSGGNEQFFGPGTRLTVL.